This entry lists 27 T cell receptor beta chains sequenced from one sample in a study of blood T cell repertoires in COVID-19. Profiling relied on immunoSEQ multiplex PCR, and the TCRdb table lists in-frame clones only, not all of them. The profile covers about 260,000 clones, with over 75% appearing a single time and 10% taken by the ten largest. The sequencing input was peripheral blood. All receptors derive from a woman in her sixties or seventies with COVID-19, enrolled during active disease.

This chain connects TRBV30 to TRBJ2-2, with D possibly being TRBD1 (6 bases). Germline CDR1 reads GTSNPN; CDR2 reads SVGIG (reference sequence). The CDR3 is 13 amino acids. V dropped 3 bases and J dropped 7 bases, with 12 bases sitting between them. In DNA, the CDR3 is TGTGCCTGGAGAAACAGGGAGAACGGGGAGCTGTTTTTT. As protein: CAWRNRENGELFF.

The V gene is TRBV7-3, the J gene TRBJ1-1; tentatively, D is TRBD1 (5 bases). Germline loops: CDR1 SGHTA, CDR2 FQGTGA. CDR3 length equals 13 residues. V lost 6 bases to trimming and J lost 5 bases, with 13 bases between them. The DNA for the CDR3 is TGTGCCAGCAGTGAGGGGCGGGGTACTGAAGCTTTCTTT. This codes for CASSEGRGTEAFF.

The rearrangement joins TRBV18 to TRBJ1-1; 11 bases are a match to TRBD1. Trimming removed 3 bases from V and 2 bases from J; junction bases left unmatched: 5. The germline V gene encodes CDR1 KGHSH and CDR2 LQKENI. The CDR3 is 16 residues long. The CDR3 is CASSPRDRGSNTEAFF. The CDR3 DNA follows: TGTGCCAGCTCACCCCGGGACAGGGGGTCTAACACTGAAGCTTTCTTT.

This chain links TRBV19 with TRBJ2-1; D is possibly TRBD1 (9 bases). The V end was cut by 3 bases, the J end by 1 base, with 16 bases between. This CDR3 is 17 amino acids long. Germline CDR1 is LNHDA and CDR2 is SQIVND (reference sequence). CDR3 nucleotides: TGTGCCAGTAGTATGGGTAGCGGGACAGGGTCCTACAATGAGCAGTTCTTC. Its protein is CASSMGSGTGSYNEQFF.

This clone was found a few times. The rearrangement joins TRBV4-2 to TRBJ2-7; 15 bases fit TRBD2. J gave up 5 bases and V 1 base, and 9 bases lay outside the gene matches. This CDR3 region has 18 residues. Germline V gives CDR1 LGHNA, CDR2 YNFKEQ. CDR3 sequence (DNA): TGTGCCAGCAGCCAAGGGACTAGCGGGAGGGCCACCGGGCACGAGCAGTACTTC. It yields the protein CASSQGTSGRATGHEQYF.

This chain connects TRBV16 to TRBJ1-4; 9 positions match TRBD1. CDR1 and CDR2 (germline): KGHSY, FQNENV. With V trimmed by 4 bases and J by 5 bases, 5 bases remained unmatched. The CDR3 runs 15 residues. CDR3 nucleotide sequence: TGTGCCAGCAGCCCGACTGGGACAGGGAATGAAAAACTGTTTTTT. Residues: CASSPTGTGNEKLFF.

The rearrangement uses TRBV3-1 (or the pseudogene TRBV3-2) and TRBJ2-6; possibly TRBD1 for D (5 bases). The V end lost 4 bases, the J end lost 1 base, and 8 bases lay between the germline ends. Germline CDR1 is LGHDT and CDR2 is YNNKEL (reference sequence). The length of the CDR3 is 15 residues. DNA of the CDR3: TGTGCCAGCAGCCCGACAGTGTCTGGGGCCAACGTCCTGACTTTC. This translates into CASSPTVSGANVLTF.

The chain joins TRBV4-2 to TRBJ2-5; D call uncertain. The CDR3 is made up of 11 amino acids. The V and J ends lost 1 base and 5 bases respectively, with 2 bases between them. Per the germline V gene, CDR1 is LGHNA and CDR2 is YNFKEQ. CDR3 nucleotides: TGTGCCAGCAGCCAAGCGGAGACCCAGTACTTC. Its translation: CASSQAETQYF.

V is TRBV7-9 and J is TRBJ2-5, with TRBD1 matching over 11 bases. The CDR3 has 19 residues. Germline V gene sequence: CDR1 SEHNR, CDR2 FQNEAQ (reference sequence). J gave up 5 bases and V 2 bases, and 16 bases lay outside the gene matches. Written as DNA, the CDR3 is TGTGCCAGCAGCTTATATGCCGGGGGGACAGGGGGAAATTCGGAGACCCAGTACTTC. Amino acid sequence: CASSLYAGGTGGNSETQYF.

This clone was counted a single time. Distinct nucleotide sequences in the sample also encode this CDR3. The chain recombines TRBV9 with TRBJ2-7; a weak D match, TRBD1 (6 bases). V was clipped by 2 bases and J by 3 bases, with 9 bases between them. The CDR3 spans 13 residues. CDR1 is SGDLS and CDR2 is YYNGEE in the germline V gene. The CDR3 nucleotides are TGTGCCAGCAGCGTGGGACACAGCTACGAGCAGTACTTC. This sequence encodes CASSVGHSYEQYF.

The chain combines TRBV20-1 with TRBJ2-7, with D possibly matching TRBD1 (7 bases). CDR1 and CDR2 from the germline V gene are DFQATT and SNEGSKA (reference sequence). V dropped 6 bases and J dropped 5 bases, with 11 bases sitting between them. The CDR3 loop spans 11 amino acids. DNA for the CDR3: TGCAGTGCGCAGGGGGGCGACGAGCAGTACTTC. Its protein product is CSAQGGDEQYF.

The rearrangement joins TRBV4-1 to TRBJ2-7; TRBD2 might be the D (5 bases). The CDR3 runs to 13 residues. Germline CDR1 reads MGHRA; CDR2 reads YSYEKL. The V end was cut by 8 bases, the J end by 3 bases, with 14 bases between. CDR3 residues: CASARTGNYEQYF. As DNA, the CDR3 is TGCGCCAGCGCGAGGACTGGAAACTACGAGCAGTACTTC.

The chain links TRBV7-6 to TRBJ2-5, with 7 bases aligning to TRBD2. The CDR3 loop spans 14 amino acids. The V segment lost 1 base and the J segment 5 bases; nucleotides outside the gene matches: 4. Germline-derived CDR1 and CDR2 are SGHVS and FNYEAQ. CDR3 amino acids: CASSLGAGSETQYF. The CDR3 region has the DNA TGTGCCAGCAGCTTAGGAGCGGGAAGTGAGACCCAGTACTTC.

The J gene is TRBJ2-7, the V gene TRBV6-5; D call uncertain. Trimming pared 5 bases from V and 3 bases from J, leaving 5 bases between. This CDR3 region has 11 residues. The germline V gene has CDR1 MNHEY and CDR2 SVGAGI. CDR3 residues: CASSRNYEQYF. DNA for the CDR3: TGTGCCAGCAGTCGTAACTACGAGCAGTACTTC.

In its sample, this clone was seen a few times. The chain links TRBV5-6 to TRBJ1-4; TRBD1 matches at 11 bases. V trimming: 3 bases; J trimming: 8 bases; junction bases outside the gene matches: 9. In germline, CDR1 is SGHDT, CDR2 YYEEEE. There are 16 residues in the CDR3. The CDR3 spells CASSYWTGGAVEKLFF. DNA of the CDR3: TGTGCCAGCAGCTACTGGACAGGGGGCGCCGTGGAAAAACTGTTTTTT.

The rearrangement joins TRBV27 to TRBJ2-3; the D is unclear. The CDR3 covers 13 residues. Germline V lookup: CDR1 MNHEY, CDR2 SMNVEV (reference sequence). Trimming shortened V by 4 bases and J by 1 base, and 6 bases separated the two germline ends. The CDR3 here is CASSYGGTDTQYF. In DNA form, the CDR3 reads TGTGCCAGCAGTTACGGAGGCACAGATACGCAGTATTTT.

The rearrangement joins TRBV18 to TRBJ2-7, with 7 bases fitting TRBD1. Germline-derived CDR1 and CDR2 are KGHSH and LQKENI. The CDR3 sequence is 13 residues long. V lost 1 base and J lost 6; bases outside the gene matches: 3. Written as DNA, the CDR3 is TGTGCCAGCTCACCACGGGCAGGGGGCGAGCAGTACTTC. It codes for CASSPRAGGEQYF.

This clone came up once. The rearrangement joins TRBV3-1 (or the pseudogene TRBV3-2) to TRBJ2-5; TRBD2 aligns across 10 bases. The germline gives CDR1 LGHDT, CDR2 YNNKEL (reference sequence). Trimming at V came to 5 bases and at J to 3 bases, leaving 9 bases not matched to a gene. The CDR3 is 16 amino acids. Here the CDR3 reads CASSFYAGTSEETQYF. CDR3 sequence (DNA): TGTGCCAGCAGCTTCTATGCCGGGACTAGCGAAGAGACCCAGTACTTC.

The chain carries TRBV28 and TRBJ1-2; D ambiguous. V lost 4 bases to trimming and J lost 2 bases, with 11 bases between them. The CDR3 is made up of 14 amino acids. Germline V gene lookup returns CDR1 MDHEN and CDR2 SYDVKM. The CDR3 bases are TGTGCCAGCAGTTCATGGACTGAAAACTATGGCTACACCTTC. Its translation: CASSSWTENYGYTF.

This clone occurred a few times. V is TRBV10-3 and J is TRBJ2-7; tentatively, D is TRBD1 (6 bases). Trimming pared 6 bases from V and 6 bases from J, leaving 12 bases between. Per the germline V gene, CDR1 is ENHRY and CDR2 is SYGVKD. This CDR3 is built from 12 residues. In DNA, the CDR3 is TGTGCCATCAGCAGGGGACACCTCGAGCAGTACTTC. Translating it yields CAISRGHLEQYF.

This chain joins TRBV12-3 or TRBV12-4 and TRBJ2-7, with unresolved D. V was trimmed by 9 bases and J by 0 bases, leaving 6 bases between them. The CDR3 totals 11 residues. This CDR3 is CASSGSYEQYF. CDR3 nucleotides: TGTGCCAGTTCCGGCTCCTACGAGCAGTACTTC.

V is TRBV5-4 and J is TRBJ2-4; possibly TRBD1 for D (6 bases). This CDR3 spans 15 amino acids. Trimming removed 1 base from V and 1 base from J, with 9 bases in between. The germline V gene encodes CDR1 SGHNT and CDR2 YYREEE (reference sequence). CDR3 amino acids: CASSLTGNAKNIQYF. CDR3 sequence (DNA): TGTGCCAGCAGCTTGACAGGGAACGCCAAAAACATTCAGTACTTC.

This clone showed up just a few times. The CDR3 loop is CASSKSRQGRELFF. CDR3 DNA sequence: TGTGCCAGTAGTAAGTCCAGACAGGGGCGGGAGCTGTTTTTT. The chain joins TRBV19 to TRBJ2-2; 8 nucleotides align to TRBD1. Germline V gene sequence: CDR1 LNHDA, CDR2 SQIVND (reference sequence). The V and J ends lost 4 bases and 9 bases, in that order; junction bases with no gene match: 7. The CDR3 length is 14 residues.

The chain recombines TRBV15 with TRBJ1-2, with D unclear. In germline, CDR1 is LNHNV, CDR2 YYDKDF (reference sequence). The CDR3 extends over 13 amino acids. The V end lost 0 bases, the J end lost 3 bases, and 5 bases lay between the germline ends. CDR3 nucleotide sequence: TGTGCCACCAGCAGAGATCTTGACTATGGCTACACCTTC. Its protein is CATSRDLDYGYTF.

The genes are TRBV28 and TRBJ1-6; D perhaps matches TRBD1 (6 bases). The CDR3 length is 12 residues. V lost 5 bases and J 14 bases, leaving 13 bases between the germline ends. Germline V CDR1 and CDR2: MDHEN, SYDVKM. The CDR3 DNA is TGTGCCAGCAGTCTGACCCACAGGGCCCTCCACTTT. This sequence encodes CASSLTHRALHF.

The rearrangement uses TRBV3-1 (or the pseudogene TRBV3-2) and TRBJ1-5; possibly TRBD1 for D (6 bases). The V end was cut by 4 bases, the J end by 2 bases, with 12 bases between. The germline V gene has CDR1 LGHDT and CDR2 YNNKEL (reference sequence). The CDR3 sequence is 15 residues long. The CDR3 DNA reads TGTGCCAGCAGCCGTGGGACAAGCCGCAATCAGCCCCAGCATTTT. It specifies CASSRGTSRNQPQHF.

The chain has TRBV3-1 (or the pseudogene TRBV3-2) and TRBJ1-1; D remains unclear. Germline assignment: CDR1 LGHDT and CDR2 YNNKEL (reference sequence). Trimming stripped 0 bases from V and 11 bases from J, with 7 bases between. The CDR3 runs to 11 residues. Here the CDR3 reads CASSQDWEAFF. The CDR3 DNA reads TGTGCCAGCAGCCAAGACTGGGAGGCTTTCTTT.